This entry describes one T cell receptor beta chain. The source of the sample is a study of sequential checkpoint blockade in melanoma. Background on the study: First-line arms were nivolumab then ipilimumab, or the reverse, randomized 1:1.

Per germline, CDR1 SGDLS and CDR2 YYNGEE. This CDR3 comprises 13 residues. Trimming removed 4 bases from V and 7 bases from J, with 14 bases in between. Specified treatment: randomized to nivolumab then ipilimumab (arm A) or the reverse (arm B). Live CD3+CD8+ CD19− CD56− cells were sorted from PBMCs. Data came from immunoSEQ multiplex PCR; TCRdb stores just in-frame clones and leaves some out. The sample holds about 1,700 clones; more than 60% are singletons and the top ten take about 21%. V and J are TRBV9 and TRBJ1-2; D possibly corresponds to TRBD1 (5 bases). The sample here was CD8+ T cells sorted from blood (inferred from file names), taken from a patient given nivolumab and ipilimumab in sequence. This clonotype originated in a human donor with melanoma. As DNA, the CDR3 is TGTGCCAGCAGCCCCCCAGGGCTTGGTGGCTACACCTTC. Amino acids: CASSPPGLGGYTF.